One TCR beta chain is described in this entry. Its specific antigen is unknown. Per-base quality was not reported, and no clone a single base away is much larger than it. TCRbeta CDR3 regions were amplified from genomic DNA using the immunoSEQ Assay, a bias-controlled multiplex PCR. In the source study's methods: The number of nucleated cells in each sample was estimated from the amplification of reference gene primers within the assay. Sequence reads were collapsed and filtered to measure the absolute abundance of every unique TCRbeta CDR3 rearrangement. For each sample, productive Simpson clonality was calculated as the square root of Simpson's diversity index over productive rearrangements. In its TCRdb copy, this immuneACCESS table keeps in-frame sequences only and misses some clones. Where compared with another copy, unresolved V genes explain less than half of these, and the others have no known cause. V, J and clone size derive from that table, while D and trimming were established from the DNA sequence. Within this sample are about 280,000 clones, with roughly 85% of them counted one time only. Jointly, the top ten make up 5.1% of the sample.

Each collaborating institution followed its own protocols to collect whole blood in K2EDTA tubes. For TCRbeta analysis, collaborator samples were shipped as frozen whole blood, as isolated PBMCs, or as DNA extracted from either sample type. The sample is drawn from a study of blood T cell repertoires in COVID-19 (TCRdb year 2020). About the study as a whole: The collaborator samples originated in the United States, Italy and Spain and spanned the acute and convalescent phases of COVID-19. The prospective study material was composed of cDNA or gDNA derived from T cells, B-cell-depleted T cells, or PBMCs. HLA class I and class II types, where available, came from metadata supplied by the sample provider rather than from assay-based typing. A freely available public database, intended as a resource for researchers studying the immune response to SARS-CoV-2, is where the repertoires were released. The samples were drawn from the first 160 participants of the ongoing ImmuneRACE study and from some 1,300 subjects provided by 6 global collaborators. Subjects who had been exposed to COVID-19, were actively infected with it, or had recovered from it provided the deeply sampled blood TCRbeta repertoires that made up the dataset. Nearly every sample came with metadata listing a de-identified subject ID, COVID-19 status, age in years and sex. The investigation overall reported the following: The amount of clinical and demographic metadata varied by source and participant and was provided uncurated.

The sequence was obtained from a man aged 45 to 65 with active or convalescent COVID-19. Sample: peripheral blood.

The nucleotide sequence reads as follows: TGTGCCAGCAGCGCCTCGGGCAGGGGGATAGAGACCCAGTACTTC. This gives the protein CASSASGRGIETQYF. The chain uses TRBV7-6 and TRBJ2-5; the central 7 bases match TRBD1. The CDR3 holds 15 amino acids from the cysteine to the phenylalanine. The DNA shown is the 45-base CDR3, in frame from base 1. The germline V gene specifies SGHVS as CDR1 and FNYEAQ as CDR2. Ends trimmed: V by 5 bases, J by 4 bases; bases unmatched to a gene: 10.